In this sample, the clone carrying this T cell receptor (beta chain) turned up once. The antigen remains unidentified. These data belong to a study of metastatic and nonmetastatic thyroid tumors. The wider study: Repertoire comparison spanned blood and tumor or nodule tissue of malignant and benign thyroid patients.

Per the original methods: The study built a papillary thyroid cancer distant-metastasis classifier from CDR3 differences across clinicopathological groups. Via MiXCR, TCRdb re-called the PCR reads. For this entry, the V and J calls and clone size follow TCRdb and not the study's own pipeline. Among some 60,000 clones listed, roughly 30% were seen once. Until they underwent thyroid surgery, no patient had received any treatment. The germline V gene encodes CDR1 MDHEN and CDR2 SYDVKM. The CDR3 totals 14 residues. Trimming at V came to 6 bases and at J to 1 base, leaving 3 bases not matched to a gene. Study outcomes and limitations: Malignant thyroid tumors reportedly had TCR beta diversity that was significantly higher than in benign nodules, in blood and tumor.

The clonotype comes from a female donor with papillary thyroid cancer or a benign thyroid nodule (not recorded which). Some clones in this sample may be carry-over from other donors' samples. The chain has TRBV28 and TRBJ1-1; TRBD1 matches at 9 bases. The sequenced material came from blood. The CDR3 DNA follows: TGTGCCAGCAGCACACAGGGGGCGAACACTGAAGCTTTCTTT. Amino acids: CASSTQGANTEAFF.